This is a list of T cell receptor beta chains from one sample in a study of shared clonotypes between healthy human individuals. Libraries were prepared by immunoSEQ multiplex PCR; TCRdb keeps only in-frame clonotypes and omits some of them. The sample contains approximately 700,000 clones, more than 70% of which appear only once. The material sequenced was memory CD4+ T cells sorted from blood. Every receptor here comes from a woman in her twenties or thirties in good health. Both conserved end residues are part of each CDR3. Fields, in order: J gene, D gene, clone size, V gene, CDR3 DNA, CDR3 protein. The D gene is left open where the match is weak. The listing skips clone size in some rows; elsewhere it reads once, few, many or a size class.

J gene: TRBJ1-2; D gene: -; clone size: once; V gene: TRBV28; CDR3 DNA: TGTGCCAGCGAGTCCGGGGGTGGTTATGGCTACACCTTC; CDR3 protein: CASESGGGYGYTF
J gene: TRBJ2-1; D gene: -; clone size: -; V gene: TRBV7-2; CDR3 DNA: TGTGCCAGCAGCTACTCGGACAGCAATGAGCAGTTCTTC; CDR3 protein: CASSYSDSNEQFF
J gene: TRBJ2-5; D gene: TRBD1; clone size: -; V gene: TRBV5-4; CDR3 DNA: TGTGCCAGCAGGCGCTCGGGACAGGGGGCGCGGGAGACCCAGTACTTC; CDR3 protein: CASRRSGQGARETQYF
J gene: TRBJ2-1; D gene: -; clone size: few; V gene: TRBV30; CDR3 DNA: TGTGCCTGGAGTGTAGATAGAAAGCATGAGCAGTTCTTC; CDR3 protein: CAWSVDRKHEQFF
J gene: TRBJ1-4; D gene: -; clone size: few; V gene: TRBV18; CDR3 DNA: TGTGCCAGCTCACTTGGACAGACAACTAATGAAAAACTGTTTTTT; CDR3 protein: CASSLGQTTNEKLFF
J gene: TRBJ1-2; D gene: TRBD1; clone size: -; V gene: TRBV4-2; CDR3 DNA: TGTGCCAGCAGCCAAGTAACAGGGGAGAACTATGGCTACACCTTC; CDR3 protein: CASSQVTGENYGYTF
J gene: TRBJ2-7; D gene: TRBD1; clone size: -; V gene: TRBV19; CDR3 DNA: TGTGCCACCCAAAAGGGACAGGGGGCCGACGAGCAGTACTTC; CDR3 protein: CATQKGQGADEQYF
J gene: TRBJ2-5; D gene: -; clone size: many; V gene: TRBV19; CDR3 DNA: TGTGCCAGTAGTATGAGAGAACAACAAGAGACCCAGTACTTC; CDR3 protein: CASSMREQQETQYF
J gene: TRBJ1-1; D gene: -; clone size: once; V gene: TRBV21-1; CDR3 DNA: TGTGCCAGCGGGGCTAGAGCCACTGAAGCTTTCTTT; CDR3 protein: CASGARATEAFF
J gene: TRBJ2-2; D gene: TRBD2; clone size: once; V gene: TRBV5-5; CDR3 DNA: TGTGCCAGCAGCCCGGGACTAGTCGGCGGGGAGCTGTTTTTT; CDR3 protein: CASSPGLVGGELFF